This entry describes one TCR beta chain. Its antigen is not identified. Positive CCR7 selection of CD45RO-negative cells yielded the naive CD8 cells, and terminally differentiated effector memory CD45RA+ cells were excluded. The record originates from a study of shared clonotypes between healthy human individuals. Findings of the study overall: Generation probabilities were higher for clonotypes shared across all four sorted-subset donors than for unshared ones.

CDR1 KGHSH and CDR2 LQKENI come from the germline V gene. V gave up 3 bases and J gave up 5 bases; unmatched junction bases: 7. The CDR3 totals 15 residues. Per the original data handling: Filtering differed since immunoSEQ provided only junctions, with no quality scores. The table came from immunoSEQ multiplex PCR; TCRdb's copy has only in-frame clones and leaves some out. That table is the source of V, J and clone size, and D and trimming were worked out from the DNA. The table has more than 2 million clones, about 95% seen once. V gene TRBV18 combines with J gene TRBJ2-7; 10 nucleotides match TRBD2. Specimen: naive CD8+ T cells sorted from blood. The clonotype originates from a man in his late teens or twenties in good health. The CDR3 sequence: CASSPPAGGGDEQYF. CDR3 DNA sequence: TGTGCCAGCTCACCCCCAGCGGGAGGGGGGGACGAGCAGTACTTC.